Following are 20 T cell receptor beta chains from one sample sequenced in a study of T cells in Graves' hyperthyroidism and ophthalmopathy. It was RNA transcripts that yielded the amplified TCR beta CDR3 regions. The HTBI primer set served for first-round RT-PCR of the TCR CDR3. TCRdb analysed the multiplex PCR reads with MiXCR anew, one entry per CDR3 protein. This table has roughly 840,000 distinct CDR3 sequences, approximately 40% appearing once. The sample consisted of blood. The source of these receptors is a man aged 18 to 35 with Graves' hyperthyroidism.

As to this clonotype: At one end, the junction sequence differs from germline, possibly due to a read error. The chain couples TRBV2 to TRBJ2-2; D not certain. In germline, CDR1 is SNHLY, CDR2 FYNNEI. This CDR3 has 14 residues. CDR3 nucleotide sequence: TGCGCCAGCAGCCAAGGTTTGATTACCGGGGAGCTGTTTTTT. This translates into CASSQGLITGELFF.

This rearrangement joins TRBV7-2 to TRBJ2-2; TRBD2 matches at 10 bases. The germline V gene has CDR1 SGHTA and CDR2 FQGNSA. The CDR3 spans 16 residues. V was pared by 5 bases and J by 5 bases, with 8 bases of the junction left unmatched. CDR3 nucleotides: TGTGCCAGCAGCGCCCGGGTAGCGGGAGGAACCGGGGAGCTGTTTTTT. Amino acid sequence: CASSARVAGGTGELFF.

Comments on this clonotype: At one of its ends the junction is not consistent with the germline gene, which may arise from a read error. V and J are TRBV10-3 and TRBJ1-1, with a possible D match to TRBD1 (5 bases). The germline V gene encodes CDR1 ENHRY and CDR2 SYGVKD. The CDR3 contains 17 residues. CDR3 region: CASSTSTQVWMNTEAFF. CDR3 nucleotide sequence: TGTGCCAGCAGTACCTCAACACAGGTATGGATGAACACTGAAGCTTTCTTT.

The chain recombines TRBV4-1 with TRBJ2-7; D is possibly TRBD2 (6 bases). V dropped 0 bases and J dropped 1 base, with 10 bases sitting between them. CDR1 is MGHRA, CDR2 YSYEKL, per germline. This CDR3 is built from 15 residues. CDR3 DNA: TGCGCCAGCAGCCAAGATAAGGGACTTTCCTACGAGCAGTACTTC. Its protein is CASSQDKGLSYEQYF.

The chain is built from TRBV2 and TRBJ2-2, with D hard to call. Trimming shortened V by 2 bases and J by 5 bases, and 9 bases separated the two germline ends. This CDR3 contains 14 residues. CDR1 and CDR2 from the germline V gene are SNHLY and FYNNEI. The CDR3 here is CASSETHSTGELFF. CDR3 nucleotides: TGTGCCAGCAGTGAAACGCACTCAACCGGGGAGCTGTTTTTT. Full variable domain (outside the CDR3, taken from reference TRBV2 and TRBJ2-2): EPEVTQTPSHQVTQMGQEVILRCVPISNHLYFYWYRQILGQKVEFLVSFYNNEISEKSEIFDDQFSVERPDGSNFTLKIRSTKLEDSAMYFCASSETHSTGELFFGEGSRLTVL.

At least ten counts were recorded for this clonotype. The chain couples TRBV2 to TRBJ1-2; D uncertain. The CDR3 loop spans 13 amino acids. The V end was cut by 6 bases, the J end by 5 bases, with 13 bases between. The germline CDR1 and CDR2 sequences are SNHLY and FYNNEI. The CDR3 region has the DNA TGTGCCAGCAGGGTCCAGGAACCATATGGCTACACCTTC. As protein: CASRVQEPYGYTF.

The rearrangement joins TRBV6-5 to TRBJ1-1; D perhaps matches TRBD1 (5 bases). V gave up 8 bases and J gave up 10 bases, with 17 bases separating them. The CDR3 has 12 residues. Germline V gene lookup returns CDR1 MNHEY and CDR2 SVGAGI. DNA of the CDR3: TGTGCCAGCTTCTTAACGGGGGGGGGAGCTTTCTTT. This translates into CASFLTGGGAFF.

The CDR3 protein is CASTGPNSGANVLTF. The CDR3 DNA is TGTGCCAGCACGGGACCTAACTCTGGGGCCAACGTCCTGACTTTC. The chain has TRBV5-4 and TRBJ2-6; D may match TRBD1 or TRBD2 (5 bases each). Germline V CDR1 and CDR2: SGHNT, YYREEE (reference sequence). Trimming took 6 bases from V and 0 from J, leaving 10 bases between them. CDR3 size: 15 residues. Together with reference TRBV5-4 and TRBJ2-6, the CDR3 gives the full variable domain: ETGVTQSPTHLIKTRGQQVTLRCSSQSGHNTVSWYQQALGQGPQFIFQYYREEENGRGNFPPRFSGLQFPNYSSELNVNALELDDSALYLCASTGPNSGANVLTFGAGSRLTVL.

The chain employs TRBV13 and TRBJ2-7; D is unclear. Gene TRBJ2-5 matches the end of the DNA better, so the J call may be wrong. Germline loops: CDR1 PRHDT, CDR2 FYEKMQ (reference sequence). CDR3 length equals 15 residues. The DNA of the CDR3 is TGTGCCAGCAGCTTCGGTTCAGTACAGCAAGAGACCCAGTACTTC. Its translation is CASSFGSVQQETQYF.

The rearrangement links TRBV6-1 to TRBJ1-5; D possibly corresponds to TRBD1 (5 bases). This CDR3 has 15 amino acids. The V gene's germline CDR1 is MNHNS and CDR2 SASEGT. V lost 2 bases and J lost 3, with 11 bases in between. The CDR3 coding sequence is TGTGCCAGCAGTGAATTAGCAGGGTTCAATCAGCCCCAGCATTTT. It specifies CASSELAGFNQPQHF.

This clonotype showed up many times. The chain joins TRBV6-5 to TRBJ1-1, with a possible D match to TRBD1 (5 bases). The V and J ends lost 3 bases and 2 bases respectively, with 7 bases between them. The CDR3 extends over 13 amino acids. CDR1 MNHEY and CDR2 SVGAGI come from the germline V gene. CDR3 sequence (DNA): TGTGCCAGCAGTTATGGGACCAACACTGAAGCTTTCTTT. Residues: CASSYGTNTEAFF.

This CDR3 is CASSSTWTAILSYEQYF. In nucleotides, the CDR3 is TGTGCCAGCAGCTCAACGTGGACAGCGATACTTTCCTACGAGCAGTACTTC. This chain links TRBV7-9 with TRBJ2-7; perhaps TRBD1 as D (6 bases). The CDR3 is 17 residues long. Germline CDR1 reads SEHNR; CDR2 reads FQNEAQ (reference sequence). Trimming stripped 4 bases from V and 1 base from J, with 20 bases between. Complete variable domain (other parts from reference TRBV7-9 and TRBJ2-7): DTGVSQNPRHKITKRGQNVTFRCDPISEHNRLYWYRQTLGQGPEFLTYFQNEAQLEKSRLLSDRFSAERPKGSFSTLEIQRTEQGDSAMYLCASSSTWTAILSYEQYFGPGTRLTVT.

The DNA for the CDR3 is TGTGCCACCAGCCCCCGGACTAGCGGGAGCTCCTACGAGCAGTACTTC. Translating it yields CATSPRTSGSSYEQYF. The V and J genes are TRBV15 and TRBJ2-7, with 13 bases aligning to TRBD2. Germline V gene lookup returns CDR1 LNHNV and CDR2 YYDKDF (reference sequence). The J segment lost 0 bases and the V segment lost 5 bases, leaving 4 bases of the junction unmatched. The CDR3 covers 16 residues. The variable domain in full, with the rest retrieved from reference TRBV15 and TRBJ2-7, is DAMVIQNPRYQVTQFGKPVTLSCSQTLNHNVMYWYQQKSSQAPKLLFHYYDKDFNNEADTPDNFQSRRPNTSFCFLDIRSPGLGDTAMYLCATSPRTSGSSYEQYFGPGTRLTVT.

This clonotype was detected many times. The chain has TRBV12-3 or TRBV12-4 and TRBJ2-6, with D possibly being TRBD1 (5 bases). This CDR3 comprises 15 residues. V lost 6 bases to trimming and J lost 4 bases, with 13 bases between them. The CDR3 loop reads CASSSRGLGANVLTF. CDR3 coding DNA: TGTGCCAGCAGCTCAAGGGGTCTAGGGGCCAACGTCCTGACTTTC.

The rearrangement uses TRBV7-9 and TRBJ2-5; the D gene is possibly TRBD2 (6 bases). Germline CDR1 SEHNR, CDR2 FQNEAQ (reference sequence). The V end was cut by 6 bases, the J end by 4 bases, with 15 bases between. The CDR3 has 14 residues. Here the CDR3 reads CASSEVSGLETQYF. CDR3 sequence (DNA): TGTGCCAGCAGTGAAGTTAGCGGACTAGAGACCCAGTACTTC.

This clonotype was counted a single time. V usage is TRBV10-2 and J usage is TRBJ1-2; D is ambiguous. The germline V gene has CDR1 WSHSY and CDR2 SAAADI. The CDR3 consists of 13 residues. The V gene lost 8 bases and the J gene lost 2 bases, with 12 bases spanning the gap. CDR3 in DNA: TGCGCCAGCGCCGGACTCCTAAACTATGGCTACACCTTC. It encodes CASAGLLNYGYTF.

The chain couples TRBV7-2 to TRBJ2-2, with TRBD2 matching over 16 bases. CDR3 size: 18 residues. Germline CDR1 and CDR2: SGHTA and FQGNSA. Trimming took 5 bases from V and 2 from J; bases not matched to a gene: 5. For the CDR3, the DNA is TGTGCCAGCAGCCCGGGACTAGCGGGAGGGCCTAACACCGGGGAGCTGTTTTTT. Translating gives CASSPGLAGGPNTGELFF.

This clonotype was counted only a few times. This chain uses TRBV7-9 with TRBJ2-2; 10 positions match TRBD2. Germline loops: CDR1 SEHNR, CDR2 FQNEAQ (reference sequence). V shed 5 bases and J 1 base; nucleotides not matched to a gene: 7. The length of the CDR3 is 17 residues. CDR3 coding DNA: TGTGCCAGCAGCGCCTACTCTAGCGGGGGGAACACCGGGGAGCTGTTTTTT. Translation: CASSAYSSGGNTGELFF.

This clonotype was counted at least ten times. The chain recombines TRBV2 with TRBJ1-5; 8 bases align to TRBD1. Germline CDR1 SNHLY, CDR2 FYNNEI. The CDR3 covers 16 residues. With V trimmed by 3 bases and J by 9 bases, 13 bases remained unmatched. The CDR3 nucleotides read TGTGCCAGCAGTGAGGGAGCTCCGGGACAGGCGATGCCCCAGCATTTT. Its protein product is CASSEGAPGQAMPQHF.

V is TRBV6-5 and J is TRBJ2-2; D remains unclear. CDR3 size: 13 residues. Germline V lookup: CDR1 MNHEY, CDR2 SVGAGI. Trimming left V 2 bases short and J 8 bases short, with 9 bases between. CDR3 region: CASSYGSGGELFF. The CDR3 DNA is TGTGCCAGCAGTTACGGGTCAGGAGGGGAGCTGTTTTTT.